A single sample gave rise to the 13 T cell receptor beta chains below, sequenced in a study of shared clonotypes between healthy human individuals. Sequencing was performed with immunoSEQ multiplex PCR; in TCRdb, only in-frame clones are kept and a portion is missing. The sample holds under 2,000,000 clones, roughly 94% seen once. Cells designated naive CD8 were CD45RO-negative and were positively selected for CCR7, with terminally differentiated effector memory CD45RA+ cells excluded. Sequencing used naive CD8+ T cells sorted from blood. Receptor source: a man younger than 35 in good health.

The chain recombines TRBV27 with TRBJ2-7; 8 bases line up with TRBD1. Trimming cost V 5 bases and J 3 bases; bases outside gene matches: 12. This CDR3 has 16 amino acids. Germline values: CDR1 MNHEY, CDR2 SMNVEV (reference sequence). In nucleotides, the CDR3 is TGTGCCAGCAGTCCAACCCCGGGACAGGAGTTCTACGAGCAGTACTTC. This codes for CASSPTPGQEFYEQYF.

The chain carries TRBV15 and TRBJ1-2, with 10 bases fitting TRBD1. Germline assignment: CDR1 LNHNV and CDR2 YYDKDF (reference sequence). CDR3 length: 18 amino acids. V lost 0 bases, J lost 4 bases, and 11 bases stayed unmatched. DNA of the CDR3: TGTGCCACCAGCAGAGATCCTCTTGACAGGGGGCCCGGCTATGGCTACACCTTC. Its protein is CATSRDPLDRGPGYGYTF. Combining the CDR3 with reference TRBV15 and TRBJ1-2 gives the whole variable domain DAMVIQNPRYQVTQFGKPVTLSCSQTLNHNVMYWYQQKSSQAPKLLFHYYDKDFNNEADTPDNFQSRRPNTSFCFLDIRSPGLGDTAMYLCATSRDPLDRGPGYGYTFGSGTRLTVV.

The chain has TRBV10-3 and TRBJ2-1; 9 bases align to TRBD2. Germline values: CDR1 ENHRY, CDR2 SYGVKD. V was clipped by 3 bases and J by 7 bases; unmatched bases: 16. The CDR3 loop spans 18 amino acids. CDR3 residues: CAISDKSTSGPMGNEQFF. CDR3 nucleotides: TGTGCCATCAGTGATAAATCCACTAGCGGGCCTATGGGAAATGAGCAGTTCTTC.

CDR3 DNA sequence: TGTGCCAGTGGCCGGGGGCAACTAGCGGGGGAGCTGTTTTTT. Translation: CASGRGQLAGELFF. J is TRBJ2-2 and V is TRBV7-9; tentative D call: TRBD2 (7 bases). The CDR3 is 14 residues long. Germline V gene sequence: CDR1 SEHNR, CDR2 FQNEAQ (reference sequence). V was trimmed by 9 bases and J by 8 bases, leaving 19 bases between them.

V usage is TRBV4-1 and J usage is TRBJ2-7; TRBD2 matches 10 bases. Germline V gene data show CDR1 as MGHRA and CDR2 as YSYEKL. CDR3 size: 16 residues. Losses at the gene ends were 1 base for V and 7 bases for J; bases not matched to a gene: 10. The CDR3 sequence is CASSQASAGGPWEQYF. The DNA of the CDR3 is TGCGCCAGCAGCCAAGCGTCAGCGGGAGGGCCGTGGGAGCAGTACTTC.

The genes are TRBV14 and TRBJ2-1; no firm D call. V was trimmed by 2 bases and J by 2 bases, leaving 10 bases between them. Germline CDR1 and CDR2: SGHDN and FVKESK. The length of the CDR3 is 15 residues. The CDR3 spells CASSQISPPYNEQFF. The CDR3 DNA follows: TGTGCCAGCAGCCAAATTTCACCCCCCTACAATGAGCAGTTCTTC.

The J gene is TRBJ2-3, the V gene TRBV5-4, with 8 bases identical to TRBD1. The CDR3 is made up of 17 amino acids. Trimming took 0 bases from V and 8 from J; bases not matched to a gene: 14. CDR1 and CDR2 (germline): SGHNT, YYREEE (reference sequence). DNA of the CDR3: TGTGCCAGCAGCTTGGAGGAGTGGGACAGGCGCTTAGGTACGCAGTATTTT. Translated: CASSLEEWDRRLGTQYF.

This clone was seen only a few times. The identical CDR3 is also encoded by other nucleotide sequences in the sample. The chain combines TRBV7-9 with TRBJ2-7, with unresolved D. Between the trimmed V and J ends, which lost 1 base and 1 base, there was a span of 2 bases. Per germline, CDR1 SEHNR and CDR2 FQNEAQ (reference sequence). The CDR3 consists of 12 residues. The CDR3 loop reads CASSLGSYEQYF. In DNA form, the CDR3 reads TGTGCCAGCAGCTTAGGTTCCTACGAGCAGTACTTC.

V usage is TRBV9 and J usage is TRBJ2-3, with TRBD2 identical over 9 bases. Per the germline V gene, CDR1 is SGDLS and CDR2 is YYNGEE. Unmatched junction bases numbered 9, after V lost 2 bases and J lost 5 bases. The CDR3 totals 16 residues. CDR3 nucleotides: TGTGCCAGCAGCGTCGAACCGGGACTAGCCCGAGATACGCAGTATTTT. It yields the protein CASSVEPGLARDTQYF.

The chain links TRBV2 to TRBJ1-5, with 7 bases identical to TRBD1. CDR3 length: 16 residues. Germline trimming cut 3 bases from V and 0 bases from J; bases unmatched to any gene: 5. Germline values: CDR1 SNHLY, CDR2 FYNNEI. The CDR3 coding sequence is TGTGCCAGCAGTGAGGGACAGCCCCTTAGCAATCAGCCCCAGCATTTT. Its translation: CASSEGQPLSNQPQHF.

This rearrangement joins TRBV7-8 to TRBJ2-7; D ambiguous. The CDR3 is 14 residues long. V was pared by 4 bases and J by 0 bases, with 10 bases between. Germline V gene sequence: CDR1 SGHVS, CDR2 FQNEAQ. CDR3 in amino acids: CASSSYISSYEQYF. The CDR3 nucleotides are TGTGCCAGCAGCTCGTACATAAGCTCCTACGAGCAGTACTTC.

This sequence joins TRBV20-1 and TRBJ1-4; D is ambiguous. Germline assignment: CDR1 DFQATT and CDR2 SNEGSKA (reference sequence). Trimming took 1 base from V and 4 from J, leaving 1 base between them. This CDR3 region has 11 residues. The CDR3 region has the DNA TGCAGTGCTAGAGTTAATGAAAAACTGTTTTTT. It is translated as CSARVNEKLFF.

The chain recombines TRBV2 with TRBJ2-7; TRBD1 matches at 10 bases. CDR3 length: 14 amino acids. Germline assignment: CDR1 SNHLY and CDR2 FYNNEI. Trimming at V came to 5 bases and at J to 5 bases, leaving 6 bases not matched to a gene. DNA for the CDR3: TGTGCCAGCAGTCAGACAGGGGGCTTGAACGAGCAGTACTTC. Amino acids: CASSQTGGLNEQYF.